This T cell receptor beta chain is drawn from a study of CD8+ T cells in alopecia areata. Looking at the study overall: Treated patients received severity scores based on the percentage of scalp area affected.

Overall study results and limits: Tofacitinib produced a significant decrease in scalp clonality and in expanded CD8+ clones among the top 100.

The V gene lost 0 bases and the J gene lost 1 base, with 8 bases spanning the gap. Germline CDR1 SGHRS, CDR2 YFSETQ. This CDR3 has 15 amino acids. The treatment: oral pan-JAK inhibitor, 5-10 mg twice daily. It was cDNA, reverse transcribed from extracted RNA, that served as the sequencing template. The repertoire was sequenced with immunoSEQ multiplex PCR; TCRdb's copy has only in-frame clones and lacks some. The repertoire holds 150,000 to 200,000 clones, with more than 55% as singletons. Comments on this clone: Its antigen is as yet unknown.

The genes are TRBV5-1 and TRBJ2-1; D possibly corresponds to TRBD1 (5 bases). Here the sequenced sample was CD4+ T cells sorted from blood, taken at week 4, from a patient treated with tofacitinib. The clonotype comes from a human donor with alopecia areata. Written as DNA, the CDR3 is TGCGCCAGCAGCTTGGCAGGGATGTCCTACAATGAGCAGTTCTTC. Its protein product is CASSLAGMSYNEQFF. The full variable domain, rest sourced from reference TRBV5-1 and TRBJ2-1, is KAGVTQTPRYLIKTRGQQVTLSCSPISGHRSVSWYQQTPGQGLQFLFEYFSETQRNKGNFPGRFSGRQFSNSRSEMNVSTLELGDSALYLCASSLAGMSYNEQFFGPGTRLTVL.